The clone carrying this TCR beta chain was counted between two and nine times. Its antigen is not known. Prepared libraries of TCR beta cDNA carried unique molecular identifiers. MiXCR, applied by TCRdb to the PCR reads, yields one record per CDR3 protein. The sample consists of fewer than 600,000 distinct CDR3 sequences, approximately 45% of them appearing once. The data originate from a study of post-analysis software for immune sequencing data. Regarding the study as a whole: About 5 TRBV segments occurring more often in patients than controls included TRBV5-6, TRBV5-1 and TRBV20-1. Multiple sclerosis was associated with a significant reduction in normalized Chao1 diversity relative to controls.

Trimming took off 7 bases at V and 0 bases at J, with 13 bases between the two ends. This CDR3 has 14 residues. Per the germline V gene, CDR1 is DFQATT and CDR2 is SNEGSKA (reference sequence). Sequenced: blood. The clonotype originates from a girl aged 10 to 17 with multiple sclerosis. The chain is built from TRBV20-1 and TRBJ2-1; TRBD1 is a possible D gene (5 bases). Here the CDR3 reads CSVDDSLSYNEQFF. For the CDR3, the DNA is TGCAGTGTCGATGACAGTCTCTCCTACAATGAGCAGTTCTTC.